This is a list of T cell receptor beta chains from one sample in a study of CD8+ T cells in alopecia areata. TCRdb keeps only in-frame clones here, not all; method: immunoSEQ multiplex PCR. The profile covers more than 110,000 clones, with roughly four fifths appearing a single time and 25% taken by the ten largest. The sample consisted of CD8+ T cells sorted from blood, taken at week 4, from a patient treated with tofacitinib. These receptors were collected from a human donor with alopecia areata. Each CDR3 is given with its conserved first and last residue. The D gene is left open where the match is weak. Only some rows state a clone size, as once, few, many or a class for expanded clones.

len: 13; d_gene: TRBD1; j_gene: TRBJ2-5; abundance: -; v_gene: TRBV7-9; CDR3aa: CASSPDRTKTQYF; CDR3nt: TGTGCCAGCAGCCCGGACAGGACGAAGACCCAGTACTTC
len: 15; d_gene: TRBD2; j_gene: TRBJ2-1; abundance: -; v_gene: TRBV2; CDR3aa: CASRLAVSSYNEQFF; CDR3nt: TGTGCCAGCAGACTAGCGGTCAGCTCCTACAATGAGCAGTTCTTC
len: 17; d_gene: -; j_gene: TRBJ2-2; abundance: -; v_gene: TRBV4-2; CDR3aa: CASSQVLGLENTGELFF; CDR3nt: TGTGCCAGCAGCCAAGTTTTGGGACTCGAGAACACCGGGGAGCTGTTTTTT
len: 16; d_gene: TRBD1; j_gene: TRBJ2-2; abundance: -; v_gene: TRBV29-1; CDR3aa: CSVEDGDSPNTGELFF; CDR3nt: TGCAGCGTTGAAGATGGGGACAGCCCAAACACCGGGGAGCTGTTTTTT
len: 13; d_gene: TRBD2; j_gene: TRBJ2-1; abundance: once; v_gene: TRBV6-5; CDR3aa: CASGLAAYNEQFF; CDR3nt: TGTGCCAGCGGACTAGCGGCTTACAATGAGCAGTTCTTC
len: 17; d_gene: -; j_gene: TRBJ2-3; abundance: few; v_gene: TRBV7-2; CDR3aa: CASSLEGGYKRTDTQYF; CDR3nt: TGTGCCAGCAGCTTAGAAGGGGGGTACAAACGCACAGATACGCAGTATTTT
len: 16; d_gene: TRBD1; j_gene: TRBJ2-6; abundance: -; v_gene: TRBV10-3; CDR3aa: CAISEGTGAGANVLTF; CDR3nt: TGTGCCATCAGTGAGGGGACAGGGGCGGGGGCCAACGTCCTGACTTTC
len: 17; d_gene: -; j_gene: TRBJ2-3; abundance: -; v_gene: TRBV29-1; CDR3aa: CSVEVIEDYAERDTQYF; CDR3nt: TGCAGCGTTGAAGTAATTGAGGACTACGCAGAAAGAGATACGCAGTATTTT
len: 12; d_gene: -; j_gene: TRBJ2-3; abundance: -; v_gene: TRBV5-6; CDR3aa: CASSFWVDTQYF; CDR3nt: TGTGCCAGCAGCTTTTGGGTAGATACGCAGTATTTT
len: 13; d_gene: TRBD2; j_gene: TRBJ2-7; abundance: once; v_gene: TRBV6-6; CDR3aa: CASSWEGSYEQYF; CDR3nt: TGTGCCAGCAGTTGGGAGGGCTCCTACGAGCAGTACTTC
len: 12; d_gene: -; j_gene: TRBJ1-1; abundance: -; v_gene: TRBV30; CDR3aa: CAWSVGNTEAFF; CDR3nt: TGTGCCTGGAGTGTTGGCAACACTGAAGCTTTCTTT
len: 12; d_gene: -; j_gene: TRBJ1-1; abundance: once; v_gene: TRBV7-9; CDR3aa: CASRSGPPEAFF; CDR3nt: TGTGCCAGCAGGTCGGGACCGCCAGAAGCTTTCTTT
len: 14; d_gene: -; j_gene: TRBJ2-5; abundance: -; v_gene: TRBV5-1; CDR3aa: CASSLGQGQETQYF; CDR3nt: TGCGCCAGCAGCTTGGGCCAGGGCCAAGAGACCCAGTACTTC
len: 14; d_gene: TRBD2; j_gene: TRBJ2-7; abundance: many; v_gene: TRBV6-6; CDR3aa: CASSLPGGRDEQYF; CDR3nt: TGTGCCAGCAGTTTACCGGGGGGGAGGGACGAGCAGTACTTC
len: 13; d_gene: -; j_gene: TRBJ2-3; abundance: -; v_gene: TRBV5-6; CDR3aa: CASSFEDTDTQYF; CDR3nt: TGTGCCAGCAGCTTTGAAGATACAGATACGCAGTATTTT
len: 15; d_gene: TRBD2; j_gene: TRBJ2-5; abundance: few; v_gene: TRBV13; CDR3aa: CASSLRAGEFKAQYF; CDR3nt: TGTGCCAGCAGCTTACGAGCGGGGGAGTTTAAGGCCCAGTACTTC
len: 14; d_gene: -; j_gene: TRBJ2-3; abundance: -; v_gene: TRBV27; CDR3aa: CASSTRQHTDTQYF; CDR3nt: TGTGCCAGCAGTACCCGACAGCACACAGATACGCAGTATTTT
len: 14; d_gene: -; j_gene: TRBJ2-3; abundance: few; v_gene: TRBV27; CDR3aa: CASSFFRGGDTQYF; CDR3nt: TGTGCCAGCAGCTTCTTTAGGGGGGGAGATACGCAGTATTTT
len: 15; d_gene: TRBD1; j_gene: TRBJ1-2; abundance: -; v_gene: TRBV15; CDR3aa: CATSRRQGYNYGYTF; CDR3nt: TGTGCCACCAGCAGACGACAGGGTTACAACTATGGCTACACCTTC
len: 12; d_gene: -; j_gene: TRBJ2-1; abundance: -; v_gene: TRBV7-8; CDR3aa: CASSKGYNEQFF; CDR3nt: TGTGCCAGCAGCAAGGGGTACAATGAGCAGTTCTTC
len: 14; d_gene: -; j_gene: TRBJ2-3; abundance: -; v_gene: TRBV5-6; CDR3aa: CASSWGSSTDTQYF; CDR3nt: TGTGCCAGCAGCTGGGGGAGCTCCACAGATACGCAGTATTTT
len: 17; d_gene: -; j_gene: TRBJ2-3; abundance: once; v_gene: TRBV13; CDR3aa: CASSFDSTGRGTDTQYF; CDR3nt: TGTGCCAGCAGCTTCGACTCGACAGGGAGGGGCACAGATACGCAGTATTTT
len: 15; d_gene: TRBD2; j_gene: TRBJ2-3; abundance: -; v_gene: TRBV10-3; CDR3aa: CAISESGLHTDTQYF; CDR3nt: TGTGCCATCAGTGAGTCGGGACTACACACAGATACGCAGTATTTT
len: 15; d_gene: -; j_gene: TRBJ2-3; abundance: -; v_gene: TRBV4-1; CDR3aa: CASSQAAPTTDTQYF; CDR3nt: TGCGCCAGCAGCCAAGCGGCTCCTACCACAGATACGCAGTATTTT
len: 13; d_gene: -; j_gene: TRBJ2-5; abundance: -; v_gene: TRBV5-4; CDR3aa: CASSLGLQETQYF; CDR3nt: TGTGCCAGCAGCTTGGGGCTGCAAGAGACCCAGTACTTC
len: 15; d_gene: TRBD1; j_gene: TRBJ2-1; abundance: -; v_gene: TRBV4-3; CDR3aa: CASSPDRASYNEQFF; CDR3nt: TGCGCCAGCAGCCCAGACAGGGCCTCTTACAATGAGCAGTTCTTC
len: 13; d_gene: -; j_gene: TRBJ2-1; abundance: -; v_gene: TRBV6-5; CDR3aa: CASSYSIGNEQFF; CDR3nt: TGTGCCAGCAGTTACTCGATAGGTAATGAGCAGTTCTTC
len: 15; d_gene: TRBD2; j_gene: TRBJ2-1; abundance: -; v_gene: TRBV19; CDR3aa: CASSLPWTSGNEQFF; CDR3nt: TGTGCCAGTAGTCTTCCTTGGACTAGCGGCAATGAGCAGTTCTTC
len: 16; d_gene: TRBD2; j_gene: TRBJ2-7; abundance: -; v_gene: TRBV27; CDR3aa: CASSKRGLAEQYEQYF; CDR3nt: TGTGCCAGCAGCAAAAGGGGTCTAGCGGAGCAATACGAGCAGTACTTC
len: 14; d_gene: -; j_gene: TRBJ2-7; abundance: many; v_gene: TRBV13; CDR3aa: CASRKQGSTYEQYF; CDR3nt: TGTGCCAGCAGAAAACAGGGTAGTACCTACGAGCAGTACTTC
len: 13; d_gene: -; j_gene: TRBJ2-5; abundance: -; v_gene: TRBV7-9; CDR3aa: CASSLVDRETQYF; CDR3nt: TGTGCCAGCAGCTTAGTGGACAGAGAGACCCAGTACTTC
len: 16; d_gene: TRBD2; j_gene: TRBJ2-1; abundance: -; v_gene: TRBV5-1; CDR3aa: CASSQKTLAGGSEQFF; CDR3nt: TGCGCCAGCAGTCAGAAAACCCTAGCGGGGGGGAGTGAGCAGTTCTTC
len: 14; d_gene: -; j_gene: TRBJ2-1; abundance: -; v_gene: TRBV10-2; CDR3aa: CASSEFPLRDEQFF; CDR3nt: TGCGCCAGCAGTGAATTTCCCCTGAGGGATGAGCAGTTCTTC
len: 13; d_gene: -; j_gene: TRBJ1-1; abundance: -; v_gene: TRBV19; CDR3aa: CASSIGGSTEAFF; CDR3nt: TGTGCCAGTAGTATCGGGGGGAGCACTGAAGCTTTCTTT
len: 13; d_gene: -; j_gene: TRBJ2-5; abundance: -; v_gene: TRBV27; CDR3aa: CASGLTGLETQYF; CDR3nt: TGTGCCAGCGGGCTGACAGGTCTGGAGACCCAGTACTTC
len: 19; d_gene: TRBD2; j_gene: TRBJ2-1; abundance: -; v_gene: TRBV29-1; CDR3aa: CSVEGLAGGPGPSYNEQFF; CDR3nt: TGCAGCGTTGAAGGGTTAGCGGGGGGTCCCGGTCCCTCCTACAATGAGCAGTTCTTC
len: 17; d_gene: TRBD1; j_gene: TRBJ2-6; abundance: -; v_gene: TRBV4-3; CDR3aa: CASSRTGDLSGANVLTF; CDR3nt: TGCGCCAGCAGCCGGACAGGGGACCTCTCTGGGGCCAACGTCCTGACTTTC
len: 13; d_gene: -; j_gene: TRBJ2-7; abundance: -; v_gene: TRBV5-1; CDR3aa: CASSLDSLYEQYF; CDR3nt: TGCGCCAGCAGCTTGGACAGCCTGTACGAGCAGTACTTC
len: 14; d_gene: TRBD1; j_gene: TRBJ1-5; abundance: -; v_gene: TRBV5-1; CDR3aa: CASSPGTDNQPQHF; CDR3nt: TGCGCCAGCAGCCCCGGGACAGACAATCAGCCCCAGCATTTT
len: 13; d_gene: TRBD1; j_gene: TRBJ1-2; abundance: -; v_gene: TRBV14; CDR3aa: CASSPQGNYGYTF; CDR3nt: TGTGCCAGCAGCCCACAGGGGAACTATGGCTACACCTTC
len: 17; d_gene: TRBD2; j_gene: TRBJ2-3; abundance: once; v_gene: TRBV14; CDR3aa: CASSQLASGGLTDTQYF; CDR3nt: TGTGCCAGCAGCCAACTTGCTAGCGGGGGCCTCACAGATACGCAGTATTTT
len: 16; d_gene: TRBD2; j_gene: TRBJ2-5; abundance: -; v_gene: TRBV11-2; CDR3aa: CASSFYWKAGKETQYF; CDR3nt: TGTGCCAGCAGCTTTTACTGGAAAGCGGGGAAAGAGACCCAGTACTTC
len: 16; d_gene: TRBD2; j_gene: TRBJ2-3; abundance: few; v_gene: TRBV10-3; CDR3aa: CAISEDATGGRGTQYF; CDR3nt: TGTGCCATCAGTGAGGACGCAACGGGGGGGCGAGGTACGCAGTATTTT
len: 13; d_gene: -; j_gene: TRBJ2-1; abundance: -; v_gene: TRBV7-7; CDR3aa: CASSYSKGNEQFF; CDR3nt: TGTGCTAGCAGCTATAGCAAAGGCAATGAGCAGTTCTTC
len: 14; d_gene: -; j_gene: TRBJ2-6; abundance: -; v_gene: TRBV27; CDR3aa: CASSPRGGANVLTF; CDR3nt: TGTGCCAGCAGTCCCCGGGGAGGGGCCAACGTCCTGACTTTC
len: 17; d_gene: -; j_gene: TRBJ2-5; abundance: -; v_gene: TRBV7-9; CDR3aa: CASSLSHAGAEGETQYF; CDR3nt: TGTGCCAGCAGCTTATCCCACGCGGGGGCGGAGGGAGAGACCCAGTACTTC
len: 17; d_gene: TRBD1; j_gene: TRBJ1-3; abundance: -; v_gene: TRBV7-9; CDR3aa: CASSQPRTGKTGNTIYF; CDR3nt: TGTGCCAGCAGCCAACCAAGGACAGGGAAGACTGGAAACACCATATATTTT
len: 17; d_gene: -; j_gene: TRBJ2-3; abundance: -; v_gene: TRBV28; CDR3aa: CASRLHNRSPITDTQYF; CDR3nt: TGTGCCAGCAGACTCCACAACAGGTCCCCGATCACAGATACGCAGTATTTT
len: 14; d_gene: -; j_gene: TRBJ2-6; abundance: -; v_gene: TRBV7-8; CDR3aa: CASTLQSGANVLTF; CDR3nt: TGTGCCAGCACCCTACAATCTGGGGCCAACGTCCTGACTTTC
len: 14; d_gene: -; j_gene: TRBJ1-1; abundance: once; v_gene: TRBV5-1; CDR3aa: CASIGGDLNTEAFF; CDR3nt: TGCGCCAGCATTGGCGGGGATTTGAACACTGAAGCTTTCTTT
len: 16; d_gene: TRBD2; j_gene: TRBJ2-3; abundance: -; v_gene: TRBV5-5; CDR3aa: CASSFSLAGGADTQYF; CDR3nt: TGTGCCAGCAGCTTTTCACTAGCGGGGGGTGCAGATACGCAGTATTTT
len: 18; d_gene: TRBD2; j_gene: TRBJ2-3; abundance: -; v_gene: TRBV4-2; CDR3aa: CASSQEKLAGGPSDTQYF; CDR3nt: TGTGCCAGCAGCCAAGAAAAACTAGCGGGGGGACCCTCGGATACGCAGTATTTT
len: 15; d_gene: -; j_gene: TRBJ2-7; abundance: -; v_gene: TRBV5-4; CDR3aa: CASSPGLRPTYEQYF; CDR3nt: TGTGCCAGCAGCCCCGGACTCAGACCCACTTACGAGCAGTACTTC
len: 15; d_gene: -; j_gene: TRBJ2-7; abundance: -; v_gene: TRBV6-5; CDR3aa: CASSLSSGNSYEQYF; CDR3nt: TGTGCCAGCAGTTTATCCTCCGGAAACTCCTACGAGCAGTACTTC
len: 15; d_gene: TRBD1; j_gene: TRBJ1-1; abundance: -; v_gene: TRBV5-1; CDR3aa: CASSAGQGARTEAFF; CDR3nt: TGCGCCAGCAGCGCTGGACAGGGGGCGAGAACTGAAGCTTTCTTT
len: 16; d_gene: -; j_gene: TRBJ2-1; abundance: -; v_gene: TRBV7-2; CDR3aa: CASSLDRGSSYNEQFF; CDR3nt: TGTGCCAGCAGCTTAGATCGGGGCAGCTCCTACAATGAGCAGTTCTTC
len: 15; d_gene: -; j_gene: TRBJ2-5; abundance: -; v_gene: TRBV5-1; CDR3aa: CASSLLQNFQETQYF; CDR3nt: TGCGCCAGCAGCCTACTACAGAATTTCCAAGAGACCCAGTACTTC
len: 15; d_gene: TRBD2; j_gene: TRBJ2-1; abundance: -; v_gene: TRBV29-1; CDR3aa: CSVQPGLAAYNEQFF; CDR3nt: TGCAGCGTCCAACCGGGACTAGCGGCTTACAATGAGCAGTTCTTC
len: 17; d_gene: TRBD1; j_gene: TRBJ2-3; abundance: -; v_gene: TRBV18; CDR3aa: CASSPKDRGRDTYTQYF; CDR3nt: TGTGCCAGCTCACCAAAGGACAGGGGCCGTGACACATATACGCAGTATTTT